A selection of T cell receptor beta chains follows, all from one sample in a study of control samples from healthy donors and cancer patients. Clones were sequenced by immunoSEQ multiplex PCR, and TCRdb holds only the in-frame ones, with some missing. The sample yields about 130,000 clones, nearly 90% seen once. Sequenced input: blood. These receptors came from a man aged 50-59 years in good health. Both conserved end residues are trimmed from each CDR3.

j_call cdr3_length v_call cdr3_aa
TRBJ1-2 11 TRBV20-1 SASEPSSYGYT
TRBJ1-2 13 TRBV7-9 ASSLGRVLNYGYT
TRBJ2-2 14 TRBV7-3 ASSLTPPDGAGELF
TRBJ2-3 10 TRBV18 AGQGGTDTQY
TRBJ2-7 16 TRBV5-5 ASSRLSATTGPPYEQY
TRBJ1-1 6 TRBV14 AILEAF
TRBJ2-1 12 TRBV28 ASTPGGLSNEQF
TRBJ1-1 14 TRBV10-3 AISEGRASVNTEAF
TRBJ1-6 17 TRBV3-1/TRBV3-2 ASSQDTGPPHIGNSPLH
TRBJ1-5 13 TRBV4-2 ASSQGRLGNQPQH